This TCR beta chain was documented in a study of blood T cell repertoires in COVID-19. On the study more broadly: Whether acute or convalescent, the COVID-19 samples came from the United States, Italy and Spain. In each case, the material was cDNA or gDNA derived from T cells, B-cell-depleted T cells, or PBMCs.

The CDR3 totals 15 residues. Germline loops: CDR1 SGHRS, CDR2 YFSETQ. V was pared by 3 bases and J by 6 bases, with 8 bases of the junction left unmatched. The authors' processing: Amplifying reference gene primers gave estimates of nucleated cell counts. Sequencing was performed with immunoSEQ multiplex PCR; in TCRdb, only in-frame clones are kept and a portion is missing. V and J calls and clone size are given by that table; D and trimming were obtained from the DNA. The table includes some 62,000 clones, approximately 80% detected once. The source is an elderly woman with active or convalescent COVID-19. Sequencing was performed on peripheral blood. V usage is TRBV5-1 and J usage is TRBJ2-2; 7 nucleotides line up with TRBD2. CDR3 sequence: CASSSSGVSSGELFF. As DNA, the CDR3 is TGCGCCAGCAGCTCCAGCGGGGTTTCATCCGGGGAGCTGTTTTTT.